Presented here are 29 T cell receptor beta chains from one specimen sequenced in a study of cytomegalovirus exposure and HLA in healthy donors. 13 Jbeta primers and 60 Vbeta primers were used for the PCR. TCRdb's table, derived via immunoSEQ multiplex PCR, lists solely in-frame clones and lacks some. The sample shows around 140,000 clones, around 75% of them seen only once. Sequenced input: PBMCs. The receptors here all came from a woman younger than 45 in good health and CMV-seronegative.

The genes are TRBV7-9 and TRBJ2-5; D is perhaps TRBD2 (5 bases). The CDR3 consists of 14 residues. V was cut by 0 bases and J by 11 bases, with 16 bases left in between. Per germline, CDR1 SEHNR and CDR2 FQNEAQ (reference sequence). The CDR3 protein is CASSLALRAGEQYF. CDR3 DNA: TGTGCCAGCAGCTTAGCTTTACGGGCTGGGGAGCAGTACTTC.

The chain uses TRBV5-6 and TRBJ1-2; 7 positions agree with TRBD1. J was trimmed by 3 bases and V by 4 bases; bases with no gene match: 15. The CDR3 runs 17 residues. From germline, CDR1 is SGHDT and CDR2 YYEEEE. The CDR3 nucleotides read TGTGCCAGCAGCCCCCGGGGCAGGGGGTCCTTCGACTATGGCTACACCTTC. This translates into CASSPRGRGSFDYGYTF. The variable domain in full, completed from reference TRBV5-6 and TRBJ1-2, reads DAGVTQSPTHLIKTRGQQVTLRCSPKSGHDTVSWYQQALGQGPQFIFQYYEEEERQRGNFPDRFSGHQFPNYSSELNVNALLLGDSALYLCASSPRGRGSFDYGYTFGSGTRLTVV.

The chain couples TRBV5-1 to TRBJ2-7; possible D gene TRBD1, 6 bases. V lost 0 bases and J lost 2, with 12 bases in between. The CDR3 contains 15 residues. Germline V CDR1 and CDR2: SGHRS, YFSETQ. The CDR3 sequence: CASSLVLAGAYEQYF. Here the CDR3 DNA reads TGCGCCAGCAGCTTGGTTTTGGCAGGGGCCTACGAGCAGTACTTC.

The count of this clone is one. CDR3 in amino acids: CASSNPPGQVYF. CDR3 in DNA: TGTGCCAGCAGCAATCCTCCGGGACAGGTATACTTC. The V and J genes are TRBV2 and TRBJ2-7, with 8 nucleotides matching TRBD1. CDR1 is SNHLY and CDR2 is FYNNEI in the germline V gene. The CDR3 is 12 amino acids. Trimming took 6 bases from V and 13 from J; bases not matched to a gene: 11.

CDR3 nucleotides: TGTGCCAGCCCCGGACAGGGGAGGAGGGCTGAAGCTTTCTTT. It yields the protein CASPGQGRRAEAFF. This chain connects TRBV7-9 to TRBJ1-1; 9 bases match TRBD1. V shed 8 bases, J shed 6 bases, and the junction held 10 bases outside the gene matches. CDR1 and CDR2 (germline): SEHNR, FQNEAQ (reference sequence). CDR3 size: 14 residues.

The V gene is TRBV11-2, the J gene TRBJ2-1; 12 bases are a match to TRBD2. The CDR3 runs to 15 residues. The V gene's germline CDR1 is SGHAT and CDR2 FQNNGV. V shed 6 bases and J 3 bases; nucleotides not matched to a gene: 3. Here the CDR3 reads CASSSTSGGYNEQFF. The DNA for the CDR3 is TGTGCCAGCAGTTCGACTAGCGGGGGCTACAATGAGCAGTTCTTC. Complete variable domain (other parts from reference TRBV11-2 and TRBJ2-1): EAGVAQSPRYKIIEKRQSVAFWCNPISGHATLYWYQQILGQGPKLLIQFQNNGVVDDSQLPKDRFSAERLKGVDSTLKIQPAKLEDSAVYLCASSSTSGGYNEQFFGPGTRLTVL.

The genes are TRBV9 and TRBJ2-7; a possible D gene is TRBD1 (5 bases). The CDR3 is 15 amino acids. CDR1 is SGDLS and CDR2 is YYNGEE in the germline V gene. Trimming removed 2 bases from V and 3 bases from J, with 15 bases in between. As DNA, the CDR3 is TGTGCCAGCAGCGTCGGAAAGGGGTATAGCTACGAGCAGTACTTC. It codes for CASSVGKGYSYEQYF.

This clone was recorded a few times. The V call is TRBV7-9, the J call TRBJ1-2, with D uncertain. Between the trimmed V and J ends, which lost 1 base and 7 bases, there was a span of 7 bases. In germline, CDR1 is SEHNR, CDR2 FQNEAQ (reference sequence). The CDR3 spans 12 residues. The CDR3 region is CASSLEAGGYTF. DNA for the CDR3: TGTGCCAGCAGCTTAGAGGCAGGTGGCTACACCTTC.

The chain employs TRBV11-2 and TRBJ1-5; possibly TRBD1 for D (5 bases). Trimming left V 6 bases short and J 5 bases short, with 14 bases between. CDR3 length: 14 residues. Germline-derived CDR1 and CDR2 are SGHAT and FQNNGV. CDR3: CASSRMGGHQPQHF. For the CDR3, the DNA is TGTGCCAGCAGTCGTATGGGGGGACATCAGCCCCAGCATTTT. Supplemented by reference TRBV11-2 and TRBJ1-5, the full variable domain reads EAGVAQSPRYKIIEKRQSVAFWCNPISGHATLYWYQQILGQGPKLLIQFQNNGVVDDSQLPKDRFSAERLKGVDSTLKIQPAKLEDSAVYLCASSRMGGHQPQHFGDGTRLSIL.

The CDR3 loop reads CASSQRDIYPGANVLTF. The CDR3 nucleotides read TGTGCCAGCAGCCAACGGGACATTTACCCTGGGGCCAACGTCCTGACTTTC. The chain carries TRBV7-8 and TRBJ2-6; D is perhaps TRBD1 (6 bases). The CDR3 runs 17 residues. The V gene lost 5 bases and the J gene lost 2 bases, with 16 bases spanning the gap. From germline, CDR1 is SGHVS and CDR2 FQNEAQ.

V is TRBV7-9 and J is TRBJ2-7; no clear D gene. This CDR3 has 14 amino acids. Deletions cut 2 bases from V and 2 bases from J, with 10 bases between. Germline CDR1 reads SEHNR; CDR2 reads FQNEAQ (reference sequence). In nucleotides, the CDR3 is TGTGCCAGCAGCTTAAGCACCTTAACCTACGAGCAGTACTTC. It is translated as CASSLSTLTYEQYF. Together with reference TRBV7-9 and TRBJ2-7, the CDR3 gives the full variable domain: DTGVSQNPRHKITKRGQNVTFRCDPISEHNRLYWYRQTLGQGPEFLTYFQNEAQLEKSRLLSDRFSAERPKGSFSTLEIQRTEQGDSAMYLCASSLSTLTYEQYFGPGTRLTVT.

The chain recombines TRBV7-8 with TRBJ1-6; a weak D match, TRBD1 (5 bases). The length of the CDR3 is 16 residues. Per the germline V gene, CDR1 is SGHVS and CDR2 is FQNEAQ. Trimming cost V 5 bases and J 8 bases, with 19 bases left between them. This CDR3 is CASSPIRPRADSPLHF. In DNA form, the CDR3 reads TGTGCCAGCAGCCCCATAAGGCCCAGGGCGGATTCACCCCTCCACTTT.

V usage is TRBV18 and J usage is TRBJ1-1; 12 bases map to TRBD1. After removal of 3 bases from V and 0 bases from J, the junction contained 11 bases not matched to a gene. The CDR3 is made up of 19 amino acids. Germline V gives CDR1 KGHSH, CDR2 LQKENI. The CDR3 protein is CASSPHSRDRGLMNTEAFF. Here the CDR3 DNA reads TGTGCCAGCTCACCGCATTCCCGGGACAGGGGGCTTATGAACACTGAAGCTTTCTTT.

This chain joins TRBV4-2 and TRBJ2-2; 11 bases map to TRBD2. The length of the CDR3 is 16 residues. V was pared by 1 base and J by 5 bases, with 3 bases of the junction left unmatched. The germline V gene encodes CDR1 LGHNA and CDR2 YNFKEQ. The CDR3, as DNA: TGTGCCAGCAGCCAAGGACTAGCGGGAAGGACCGGGGAGCTGTTTTTT. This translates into CASSQGLAGRTGELFF.

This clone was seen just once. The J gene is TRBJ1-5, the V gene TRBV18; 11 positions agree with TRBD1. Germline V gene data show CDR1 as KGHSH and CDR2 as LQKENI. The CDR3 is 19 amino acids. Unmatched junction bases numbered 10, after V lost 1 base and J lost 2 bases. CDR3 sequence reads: CASSPRGTGGELGNQPQHF. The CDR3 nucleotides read TGTGCCAGCTCACCACGCGGGACAGGGGGGGAACTTGGCAATCAGCCCCAGCATTTT.

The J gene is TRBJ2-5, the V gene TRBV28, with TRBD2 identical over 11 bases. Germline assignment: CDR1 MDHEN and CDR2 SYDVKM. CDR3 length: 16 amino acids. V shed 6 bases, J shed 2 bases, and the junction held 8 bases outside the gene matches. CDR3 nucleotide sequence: TGTGCCAGCAGCACCCGGACTAGCGGGTTTCAAGAGACCCAGTACTTC. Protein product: CASSTRTSGFQETQYF.

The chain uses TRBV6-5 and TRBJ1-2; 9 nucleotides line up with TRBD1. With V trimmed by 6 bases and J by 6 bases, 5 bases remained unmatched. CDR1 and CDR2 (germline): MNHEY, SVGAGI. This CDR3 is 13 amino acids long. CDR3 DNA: TGTGCCAGCAGAGGACAGGGGCCCCATGGCTACACCTTC. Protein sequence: CASRGQGPHGYTF.

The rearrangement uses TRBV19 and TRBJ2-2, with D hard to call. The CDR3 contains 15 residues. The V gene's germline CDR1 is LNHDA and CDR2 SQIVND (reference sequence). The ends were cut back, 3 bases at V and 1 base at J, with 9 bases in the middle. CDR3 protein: CASSMSRLNTGELFF. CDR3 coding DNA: TGTGCCAGTAGTATGTCCAGGTTGAACACCGGGGAGCTGTTTTTT. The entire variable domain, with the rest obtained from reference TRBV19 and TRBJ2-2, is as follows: DGGITQSPKYLFRKEGQNVTLSCEQNLNHDAMYWYRQDPGQGLRLIYYSQIVNDFQKGDIAEGYSVSREKKESFPLTVTSAQKNPTAFYLCASSMSRLNTGELFFGEGSRLTVL.

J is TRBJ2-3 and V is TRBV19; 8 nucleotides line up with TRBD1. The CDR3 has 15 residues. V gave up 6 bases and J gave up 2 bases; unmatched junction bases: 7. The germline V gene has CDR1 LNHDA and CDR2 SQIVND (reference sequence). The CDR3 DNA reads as TGTGCCAGTAGCCCGACAGGGGTGGACACAGATACGCAGTATTTT. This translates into CASSPTGVDTDTQYF.

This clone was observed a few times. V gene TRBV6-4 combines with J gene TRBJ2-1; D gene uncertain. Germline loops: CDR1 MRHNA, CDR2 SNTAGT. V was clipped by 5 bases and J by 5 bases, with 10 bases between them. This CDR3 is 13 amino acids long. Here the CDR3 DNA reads TGTGCCAGCAGTACCAACCGGGACAATGAGCAGTTCTTC. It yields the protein CASSTNRDNEQFF.

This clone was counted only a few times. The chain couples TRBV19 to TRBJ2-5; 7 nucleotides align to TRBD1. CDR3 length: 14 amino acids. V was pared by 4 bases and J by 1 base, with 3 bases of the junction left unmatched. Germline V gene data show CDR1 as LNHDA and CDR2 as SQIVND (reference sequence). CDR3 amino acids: CASSRGTVQETQYF. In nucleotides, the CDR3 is TGTGCCAGTAGTAGGGGGACAGTCCAAGAGACCCAGTACTTC. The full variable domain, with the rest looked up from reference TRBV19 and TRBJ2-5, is DGGITQSPKYLFRKEGQNVTLSCEQNLNHDAMYWYRQDPGQGLRLIYYSQIVNDFQKGDIAEGYSVSREKKESFPLTVTSAQKNPTAFYLCASSRGTVQETQYFGPGTRLLVL.

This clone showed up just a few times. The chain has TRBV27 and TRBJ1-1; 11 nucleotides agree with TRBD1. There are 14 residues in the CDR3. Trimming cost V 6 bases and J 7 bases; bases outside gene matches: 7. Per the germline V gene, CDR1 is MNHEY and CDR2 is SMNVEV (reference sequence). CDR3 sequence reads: CASRTGTGGFEAFF. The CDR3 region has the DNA TGTGCCAGCAGGACCGGGACAGGGGGATTTGAAGCTTTCTTT.

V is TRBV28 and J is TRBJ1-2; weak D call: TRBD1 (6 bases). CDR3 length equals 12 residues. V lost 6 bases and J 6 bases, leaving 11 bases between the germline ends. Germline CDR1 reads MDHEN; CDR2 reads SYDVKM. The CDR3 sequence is CASSTNRDGYTF. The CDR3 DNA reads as TGTGCCAGCAGCACAAACAGGGATGGCTACACCTTC.

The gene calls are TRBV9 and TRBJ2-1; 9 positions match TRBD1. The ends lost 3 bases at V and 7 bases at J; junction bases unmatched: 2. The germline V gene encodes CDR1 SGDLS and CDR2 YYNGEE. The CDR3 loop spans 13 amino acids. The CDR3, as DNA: TGTGCCAGCAGCGCGACAGGGGGGAATGAGCAGTTCTTC. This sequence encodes CASSATGGNEQFF.

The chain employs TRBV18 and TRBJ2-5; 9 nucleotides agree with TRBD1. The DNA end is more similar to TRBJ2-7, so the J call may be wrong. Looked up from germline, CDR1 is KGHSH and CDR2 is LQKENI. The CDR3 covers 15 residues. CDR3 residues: CASSPGGTGSYEQYF. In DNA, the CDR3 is TGTGCCAGCTCACCGGGCGGGACAGGGTCCTACGAGCAGTACTTC.

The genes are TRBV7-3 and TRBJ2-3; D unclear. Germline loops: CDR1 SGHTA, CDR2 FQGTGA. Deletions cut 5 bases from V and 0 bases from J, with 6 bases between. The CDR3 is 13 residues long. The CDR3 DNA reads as TGTGCCAGCAGCCGCCAGAGCACAGATACGCAGTATTTT. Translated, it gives CASSRQSTDTQYF.

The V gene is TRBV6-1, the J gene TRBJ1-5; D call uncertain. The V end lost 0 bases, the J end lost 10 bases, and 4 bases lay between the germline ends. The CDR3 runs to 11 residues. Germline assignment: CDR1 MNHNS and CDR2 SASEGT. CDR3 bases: TGTGCCAGCAGTGAAGCCGGTCCCCAGCATTTT. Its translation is CASSEAGPQHF.

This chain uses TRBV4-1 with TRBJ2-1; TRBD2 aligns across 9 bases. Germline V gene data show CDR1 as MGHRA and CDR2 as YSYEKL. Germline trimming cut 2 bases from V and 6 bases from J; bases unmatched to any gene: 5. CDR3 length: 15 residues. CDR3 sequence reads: CASSQRLAGTNEQFF. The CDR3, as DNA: TGCGCCAGCAGCCAACGCCTAGCGGGGACCAATGAGCAGTTCTTC.

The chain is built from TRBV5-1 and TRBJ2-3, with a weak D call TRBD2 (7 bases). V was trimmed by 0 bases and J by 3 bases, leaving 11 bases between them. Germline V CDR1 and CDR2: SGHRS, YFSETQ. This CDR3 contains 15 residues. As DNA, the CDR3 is TGCGCCAGCAGCTTGGTAGGGGGAGGGACAGATACGCAGTATTTT. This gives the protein CASSLVGGGTDTQYF.